One T cell receptor beta chain is described in this entry. Trimming cost V 2 bases and J 6 bases, with 8 bases left between them. The germline gives CDR1 MNHEY, CDR2 SVGAGI. The CDR3 spans 14 residues. Of the isolated RNA, all was reverse transcribed, and so the sequenced material was expressed TCRB transcripts. The method was immunoSEQ multiplex PCR; TCRdb's version includes in-frame clones alone and lacks a portion of them. The table has more than 120,000 clones, more than 9% seen once; the top ten hold approximately 1.3%. The sample comes from a study of beta chain features in type 1 diabetes. The V and J genes are TRBV6-5 and TRBJ2-6; a weak D match, TRBD1 (5 bases). Source material: naive CD4+ T cells from blood. The TCR sequence derives from a man younger than 35 in good health. For the CDR3, the DNA is TGTGCCAGCAGTTACAGGGGTGAGGCCAACGTCCTGACTTTC. This encodes CASSYRGEANVLTF.